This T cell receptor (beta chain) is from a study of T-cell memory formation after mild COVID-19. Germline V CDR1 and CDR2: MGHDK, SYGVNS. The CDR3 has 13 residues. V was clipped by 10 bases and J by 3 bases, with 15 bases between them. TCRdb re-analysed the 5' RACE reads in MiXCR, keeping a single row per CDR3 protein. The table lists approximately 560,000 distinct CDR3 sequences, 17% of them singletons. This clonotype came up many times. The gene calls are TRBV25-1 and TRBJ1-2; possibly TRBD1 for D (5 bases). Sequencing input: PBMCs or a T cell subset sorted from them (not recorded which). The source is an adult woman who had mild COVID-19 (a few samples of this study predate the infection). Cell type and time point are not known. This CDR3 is CATSGTEYYGYTF. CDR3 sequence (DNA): TGTGCCACCTCCGGGACGGAATACTATGGCTACACCTTC.